A single sample gave rise to the 21 T cell receptor beta chains below, sequenced in a study of technical replicates of blood from a handful of donors. The data were produced by immunoSEQ multiplex PCR, yet TCRdb's version contains in-frame clones alone and is incomplete. The table shows approximately 44,000 clones, with 90% to 97% occurring only once. The sequenced sample consisted of T cells isolated from PBMCs. The source is a human donor in good health.

V usage is TRBV11-3 and J usage is TRBJ2-6; TRBD2 matches 7 bases. In germline, CDR1 is SGHNT, CDR2 YENEEA. Germline trimming cut 1 base from V and 0 bases from J; bases unmatched to any gene: 12. The CDR3 length is 20 residues. Here the CDR3 reads CASSLVRAGNPLSGANVLTF. CDR3 in DNA: TGTGCCAGCAGCTTAGTAAGAGCGGGAAACCCCCTCTCTGGGGCCAACGTCCTGACTTTC. Full variable domain (remainder filled in from reference TRBV11-3 and TRBJ2-6): EAGVVQSPRYKIIEKKQPVAFWCNPISGHNTLYWYLQNLGQGPELLIRYENEEAVDDSQLPKDRFSAERLKGVDSTLKIQPAELGDSAVYLCASSLVRAGNPLSGANVLTFGAGSRLTVL.

This clone was picked up one time. The V gene is TRBV9, the J gene TRBJ2-7; 8 nucleotides align to TRBD2. Per the germline V gene, CDR1 is SGDLS and CDR2 is YYNGEE. Trimming took 6 bases from V and 0 from J; bases not matched to a gene: 8. The CDR3 is 15 residues long. CDR3: CASTPSGGSSYEQYF. CDR3 coding DNA: TGTGCCAGCACCCCCAGCGGGGGAAGCTCCTACGAGCAGTACTTC.

This chain joins TRBV7-6 and TRBJ2-2; a weak D match, TRBD2 (6 bases). Germline lookup yields CDR1 SGHVS and CDR2 FNYEAQ. This CDR3 region has 13 residues. V shed 2 bases and J shed 5 bases, with 6 bases lying between them. CDR3 amino acids: CASSLRETGELFF. DNA for the CDR3: TGTGCCAGCAGCTTACGGGAGACCGGGGAGCTGTTTTTT.

The chain is built from TRBV7-9 and TRBJ2-5, with 7 positions matching TRBD2. J lost 7 bases, V lost 3 bases, and 2 bases had no gene match. The CDR3 extends over 12 amino acids. The V gene's germline CDR1 is SEHNR and CDR2 FQNEAQ (reference sequence). Here the CDR3 reads CASSFPGGTQYF. In DNA, the CDR3 is TGTGCCAGCAGCTTCCCGGGGGGGACCCAGTACTTC.

V gene TRBV30 combines with J gene TRBJ2-2; 8 nucleotides line up with TRBD1. CDR3 size: 15 residues. The V gene end was trimmed by 3 bases and the J gene end by 2 bases; junction bases not matched to a gene: 5. The germline CDR1 and CDR2 sequences are GTSNPN and SVGIG (reference sequence). The DNA for the CDR3 is TGTGCCTGGAGCGTAGGACAGGGAAACACCGGGGAGCTGTTTTTT. Encoded protein: CAWSVGQGNTGELFF.

The table lists this clone with a count of one. The V gene is TRBV6-5, the J gene TRBJ1-5; 9 positions match TRBD1. V gave up 5 bases and J gave up 2 bases; unmatched junction bases: 4. The CDR3 has 15 residues. Germline CDR1 and CDR2: MNHEY and SVGAGI. In nucleotides, the CDR3 is TGTGCCAGCAGTAATACAGGGGGCGGCAATCAGCCCCAGCATTTT. It specifies CASSNTGGGNQPQHF.

The genes are TRBV7-3 and TRBJ1-1; the D gene is possibly TRBD1 (5 bases). The CDR3 spans 15 residues. V lost 2 bases and J 2 bases, leaving 12 bases between the germline ends. Germline loops: CDR1 SGHTA, CDR2 FQGTGA. CDR3 nucleotide sequence: TGTGCCAGCAGCTTATATTTGACAGATAACACTGAAGCTTTCTTT. Translated, it gives CASSLYLTDNTEAFF.

The V and J genes are TRBV2 and TRBJ2-7; 7 nucleotides match TRBD1. The V gene end was trimmed by 10 bases and the J gene end by 0 bases; junction bases not matched to a gene: 9. This CDR3 is built from 14 residues. Germline V gene lookup returns CDR1 SNHLY and CDR2 FYNNEI. The CDR3: CAIRTGTASYEQYF. The CDR3 DNA reads TGTGCCATCCGAACCGGGACAGCCTCCTACGAGCAGTACTTC.

V gene TRBV28 combines with J gene TRBJ2-1; 8 bases align to TRBD2. This CDR3 is built from 15 residues. Trimming at V came to 7 bases and at J to 7 bases, leaving 12 bases not matched to a gene. CDR1 and CDR2 (germline): MDHEN, SYDVKM. CDR3 DNA sequence: TGTGCCAGCAAAGAGGGACTAGGATTACCAAATGAGCAGTTCTTC. Its translation: CASKEGLGLPNEQFF.

V gene TRBV30 combines with J gene TRBJ1-5; 8 bases are a match to TRBD1. V dropped 3 bases and J dropped 6; count of bases not matched to a gene: 7. CDR1 and CDR2 from the germline V gene are GTSNPN and SVGIG (reference sequence). This CDR3 is 14 amino acids long. CDR3 region: CAWRGDRGTQPQHF. In DNA, the CDR3 is TGTGCCTGGAGGGGAGACAGGGGCACTCAGCCCCAGCATTTT.

J is TRBJ2-7 and V is TRBV2, with D possibly TRBD1 on 6 matching bases. Trimming shortened V by 4 bases and J by 2 bases, and 9 bases separated the two germline ends. The CDR3 runs 13 residues. CDR1 and CDR2 from the germline V gene are SNHLY and FYNNEI. In nucleotides, the CDR3 is TGTGCCAGCAGTGGTGCAGGGGCCTACGAGCAGTACTTC. This gives the protein CASSGAGAYEQYF.

The chain links TRBV30 to TRBJ2-3; 14 bases line up with TRBD2. The V gene end was trimmed by 8 bases and the J gene end by 3 bases; junction bases not matched to a gene: 4. This CDR3 is built from 14 residues. CDR1 is GTSNPN, CDR2 SVGIG, per germline (reference sequence). The CDR3 nucleotides read TGTGCCGGGACTAGCGGGAGTACGACAGATACGCAGTATTTT. This encodes CAGTSGSTTDTQYF. The whole variable domain, remainder taken from reference TRBV30 and TRBJ2-3, is SQTIHQWPATLVQPVGSPLSLECTVEGTSNPNLYWYRQAAGRGLQLLFYSVGIGQISSEVPQNLSASRPQDRQFILSSKKLLLSDSGFYLCAGTSGSTTDTQYFGPGTRLTVL.

The chain links TRBV19 to TRBJ2-1; maybe TRBD2 (6 bases). V was pared by 9 bases and J by 5 bases, with 17 bases between. The CDR3 runs to 14 residues. Per the germline V gene, CDR1 is LNHDA and CDR2 is SQIVND (reference sequence). Here the CDR3 DNA reads TGTGCCAGCTGCCCCCGGGACTTCAACAATGAGCAGTTCTTC. This codes for CASCPRDFNNEQFF.

This rearrangement joins TRBV30 to TRBJ1-4, with 7 positions matching TRBD1. The CDR3 runs to 13 residues. V dropped 5 bases and J dropped 8; count of bases not matched to a gene: 8. In germline, CDR1 is GTSNPN, CDR2 SVGIG (reference sequence). This CDR3 is CAWAGTESEKLFF. The CDR3 bases are TGTGCCTGGGCCGGGACAGAGAGCGAAAAACTGTTTTTT.

The chain combines TRBV10-3 with TRBJ2-1, with 8 bases identical to TRBD2. V was pared by 4 bases and J by 4 bases, with 18 bases of the junction left unmatched. The CDR3 is 19 amino acids. Germline CDR1 is ENHRY and CDR2 is SYGVKD. The CDR3 here is CAISGGSPQGGRRYNEQFF. CDR3 sequence (DNA): TGTGCCATCAGTGGCGGCAGTCCCCAGGGCGGGAGGAGGTACAATGAGCAGTTCTTC.

V is TRBV27 and J is TRBJ2-5, with TRBD1 identical over 7 bases. CDR3 size: 14 residues. Germline CDR1 and CDR2: MNHEY and SMNVEV (reference sequence). The junction had 5 bases not matched to a gene; V was cut back by 3 bases and J by 4 bases. CDR3 DNA: TGTGCCAGCAGTTTCGGGGCAGGGGGAGAGACCCAGTACTTC. Translation: CASSFGAGGETQYF.

The chain is built from TRBV2 and TRBJ2-6, with TRBD1 matching over 9 bases. The junction had 6 bases not matched to a gene; V was cut back by 6 bases and J by 0 bases. This CDR3 region has 17 residues. From germline, CDR1 is SNHLY and CDR2 FYNNEI. The CDR3 sequence is CASSLQGAISGANVLTF. In DNA, the CDR3 is TGTGCCAGCAGCCTACAGGGGGCTATCTCTGGGGCCAACGTCCTGACTTTC.

A single count supports this clone. J is TRBJ2-3 and V is TRBV6-6; D call uncertain. V lost 2 bases and J lost 2, with 14 bases in between. Germline CDR1 is MNHNY and CDR2 is SVGAGI (reference sequence). The CDR3 runs to 16 residues. The CDR3 DNA reads TGTGCCAGCAGTTACGCTCGATCCTCCTACACAGATACGCAGTATTTT. As protein: CASSYARSSYTDTQYF.

This chain connects TRBV7-9 to TRBJ2-2, with D possibly matching TRBD2 (6 bases). Trimming cost V 1 base and J 6 bases, with 12 bases left between them. Germline CDR1 reads SEHNR; CDR2 reads FQNEAQ (reference sequence). The length of the CDR3 is 15 residues. CDR3 DNA sequence: TGTGCCAGCAGCTTAGTGGGAGGCCCTTCCGGGGAGCTGTTTTTT. Protein: CASSLVGGPSGELFF.

The chain uses TRBV29-1 and TRBJ2-1; the D gene is possibly TRBD1 (5 bases). Deletions cut 4 bases from V and 4 bases from J, with 11 bases between. CDR3 size: 13 residues. Germline loops: CDR1 SQVTM, CDR2 ANQGSEA. The CDR3, as DNA: TGCAGCGTTGTTCAGGGCAGGTACAATGAGCAGTTCTTC. As protein: CSVVQGRYNEQFF.

The chain employs TRBV5-6 and TRBJ2-2; D remains unclear. Germline CDR1 is SGHDT and CDR2 is YYEEEE. The length of the CDR3 is 12 residues. V lost 1 base, J lost 7 bases, and 5 bases lay in between. The CDR3 loop reads CASSLIIGELFF. CDR3 DNA: TGTGCCAGCAGCTTGATAATCGGGGAGCTGTTTTTT.